These 17 T cell receptor beta chains came from one sample sequenced in a study of cytomegalovirus exposure and HLA in healthy donors. PCR amplification relied on 60 Vbeta primers (plus 13 Jbeta primers). Profiled with immunoSEQ multiplex PCR; TCRdb holds only in-frame clones, not every one. The sample records hundreds of thousands of clones, 85% to 90% being singletons. Sequenced material: PBMCs. These receptor sequences come from a woman between 18 and 30 years old in good health and CMV-seronegative.

The chain joins TRBV4-1 to TRBJ2-4, with 10 bases aligning to TRBD2. V shed 1 base, J shed 4 bases, and the junction held 22 bases outside the gene matches. In germline, CDR1 is MGHRA, CDR2 YSYEKL. The CDR3 length is 22 residues. The CDR3: CASSQAPTGISSGGPIKNIQYF. In DNA, the CDR3 is TGCGCCAGCAGCCAAGCCCCAACAGGGATCAGTAGCGGGGGGCCAATAAAAAACATTCAGTACTTC.

The chain couples TRBV2 to TRBJ2-7; the match to TRBD2 covers 7 bases. The germline V gene has CDR1 SNHLY and CDR2 FYNNEI. CDR3 length: 12 residues. Losses at the gene ends were 11 bases for V and 7 bases for J; bases not matched to a gene: 11. The CDR3 coding sequence is TGTGCCGTGCGGGGGTTCGTAGGAGAGCAGTACTTC. Protein product: CAVRGFVGEQYF.

The chain carries TRBV19 and TRBJ2-1; 8 bases align to TRBD1. The CDR3 loop spans 14 amino acids. Losses at the gene ends were 6 bases for V and 9 bases for J; bases not matched to a gene: 10. Germline CDR1 is LNHDA and CDR2 is SQIVND (reference sequence). The CDR3 DNA reads TGTGCCAGTAGACCGGGACAGGAATACGCTGAGCAGTTCTTC. Its protein is CASRPGQEYAEQFF.

The rearrangement links TRBV2 to TRBJ1-6, with D perhaps TRBD1 (5 bases). Trimming cost V 7 bases and J 6 bases, with 16 bases left between them. Germline V gene sequence: CDR1 SNHLY, CDR2 FYNNEI. This CDR3 has 15 amino acids. The chain's CDR3 is CASTWRVQGNSPLHF. The DNA of the CDR3 is TGTGCCAGCACCTGGCGTGTTCAGGGTAATTCACCCCTCCACTTT. Based on the CDR3 plus reference TRBV2 and TRBJ1-6, the full variable domain is EPEVTQTPSHQVTQMGQEVILRCVPISNHLYFYWYRQILGQKVEFLVSFYNNEISEKSEIFDDQFSVERPDGSNFTLKIRSTKLEDSAMYFCASTWRVQGNSPLHFGNGTRLTVT.

A remark on this clone: Other DNA sequences of this sample code for an identical CDR3. V gene TRBV6-6 combines with J gene TRBJ2-7; D is possibly TRBD2 (5 bases). The germline V and J ends were trimmed by 2 bases and 7 bases, with 9 bases remaining between them. Germline lookup yields CDR1 MNHNY and CDR2 SVGAGI (reference sequence). The CDR3 contains 12 residues. The CDR3 DNA is TGTGCCAGCAGTTACGGTGGCGGGGAGCAGTACTTC. Translation: CASSYGGGEQYF.

This clone appeared once. The chain uses TRBV9 and TRBJ2-1; 8 bases are shared with TRBD1. J was trimmed by 0 bases and V by 4 bases; bases with no gene match: 3. The CDR3 sequence is 15 residues long. Germline loops: CDR1 SGDLS, CDR2 YYNGEE. The CDR3 coding sequence is TGTGCCAGCAGCCGGACAGGGAGCTCCTACAATGAGCAGTTCTTC. Its translation: CASSRTGSSYNEQFF.

The chain carries TRBV19 and TRBJ1-2; 9 nucleotides agree with TRBD1. With V trimmed by 4 bases and J by 4 bases, 16 bases remained unmatched. CDR1 and CDR2 from the germline V gene are LNHDA and SQIVND (reference sequence). CDR3 length equals 18 residues. The CDR3 spells CASSTLWGDREIGYGYTF. The CDR3 bases are TGTGCCAGTAGTACCCTCTGGGGGGACAGGGAGATTGGCTATGGCTACACCTTC.

The chain couples TRBV18 to TRBJ2-7; 7 nucleotides match TRBD2. The CDR3 extends over 14 amino acids. Germline loops: CDR1 KGHSH, CDR2 LQKENI. V lost 0 bases and J lost 3; bases outside the gene matches: 2. CDR3: CASSPPGGVYEQYF. DNA of the CDR3: TGTGCCAGCTCACCACCGGGGGGGGTCTACGAGCAGTACTTC.

The CDR3 sequence: CASSEYKGQNSPLHF. CDR3 nucleotide sequence: TGTGCCAGCAGTGAATATAAAGGACAGAATTCACCCCTCCACTTT. The J gene is TRBJ1-6, the V gene TRBV25-1; D possibly corresponds to TRBD1 (6 bases). The germline gives CDR1 MGHDK, CDR2 SYGVNS. The CDR3 loop spans 15 amino acids. V dropped 0 bases and J dropped 7 bases, with 10 bases sitting between them.

CDR3 sequence reads: CASSVLQGQQFF. The CDR3 nucleotides are TGTGCCAGCAGTGTCTTACAGGGTCAGCAGTTCTTC. The chain carries TRBV2 and TRBJ2-1; the D gene is possibly TRBD1 (6 bases). This CDR3 spans 12 amino acids. Germline loops: CDR1 SNHLY, CDR2 FYNNEI. Trimming cost V 4 bases and J 11 bases, with 12 bases left between them.

The chain carries TRBV2 and TRBJ2-7; 9 positions agree with TRBD1. CDR1 is SNHLY, CDR2 FYNNEI, per germline. The junction had 14 bases not matched to a gene; V was cut back by 4 bases and J by 7 bases. The CDR3 extends over 16 amino acids. In DNA, the CDR3 is TGTGCCAGCAGTGGGATGGGACAGGGCTCCTTCGAGGAGCAGTACTTC. Translating gives CASSGMGQGSFEEQYF. Full variable domain (remainder filled in from reference TRBV2 and TRBJ2-7): EPEVTQTPSHQVTQMGQEVILRCVPISNHLYFYWYRQILGQKVEFLVSFYNNEISEKSEIFDDQFSVERPDGSNFTLKIRSTKLEDSAMYFCASSGMGQGSFEEQYFGPGTRLTVT.

This clone was seen more than once but under ten times. One end of the junction varies from germline; a read error may be responsible. Other nucleotide sequences from this sample produce the same CDR3. This sequence joins TRBV6-4 and TRBJ1-6; D might be TRBD1 (5 bases). The length of the CDR3 is 16 residues. Germline lookup yields CDR1 MRHNA and CDR2 SNTAGT. The CDR3 nucleotides are TGTGCCAGCAGTGACTCAGGGGAGGGAGAGAATTCCCCCCTCCACTTT. Protein product: CASSDSGEGENSPLHF.

V usage is TRBV9 and J usage is TRBJ1-6, with D maybe TRBD1 (6 bases). Germline V CDR1 and CDR2: SGDLS, YYNGEE. The CDR3 totals 14 residues. V lost 3 bases and J 4 bases, leaving 8 bases between the germline ends. CDR3 sequence (DNA): TGTGCCAGCAGCGGACAGGAGTATAATTCACCCCTCCACTTT. Translation gives CASSGQEYNSPLHF.

The V and J genes are TRBV21-1 and TRBJ1-5; TRBD1 is the table's D call, not checked against the DNA. TRBV21-1 is labeled a pseudogene. CDR3 length equals 15 residues. This CDR3 is CASSSPQGVFQPQHF. The CDR3 region has the DNA TGTGCCAGCAGCAGTCCACAGGGCGTCTTTCAGCCCCAGCATTTT.

This clone was detected once. The chain has TRBV5-6 and TRBJ2-7, with 8 bases identical to TRBD1. V dropped 4 bases and J dropped 1; count of bases not matched to a gene: 1. Germline loops: CDR1 SGHDT, CDR2 YYEEEE. The CDR3 covers 13 residues. This CDR3 reads CASSRTGSYEQYF. DNA of the CDR3: TGTGCCAGCAGCCGGACAGGGTCCTACGAGCAGTACTTC.

The chain has TRBV9 and TRBJ2-1; 9 positions match TRBD2. V shed 4 bases and J 8 bases; nucleotides not matched to a gene: 13. Germline V CDR1 and CDR2: SGDLS, YYNGEE. This CDR3 is 16 amino acids long. Here the CDR3 DNA reads TGTGCCAGCAGCCTAGGGGCGAGCGGGGGGACCGATGAGCAGTTCTTC. Encoded protein: CASSLGASGGTDEQFF.

The chain employs TRBV7-9 and TRBJ2-2; D not resolved. CDR3 length: 16 amino acids. The V and J ends lost 0 bases and 0 bases respectively, with 8 bases between them. Germline V gene lookup returns CDR1 SEHNR and CDR2 FQNEAQ (reference sequence). CDR3 sequence: CASSLARQTNTGELFF. The CDR3 DNA reads TGTGCCAGCAGCTTAGCGAGGCAGACGAACACCGGGGAGCTGTTTTTT.